The 3 T cell receptor beta chains given below trace back to one sample, sequenced in a study of T-cell reconstitution after alpha-beta-depleted transplantation in children. Construction of the TCRbeta library involved unique molecular identifiers. MiXCR, applied by TCRdb to the PCR reads, yields one record per CDR3 protein. The table records roughly 220,000 distinct CDR3 sequences, roughly a tenth of them present only once. The sample was PBMCs from the stem cell graft donor, taken from the stem cell graft. These receptors came from a human donor who donated a stem cell graft to a child with SCID.

This clonotype was seen ten or more times. The chain combines TRBV20-1 with TRBJ1-1, with TRBD1 identical over 8 bases. The CDR3 is made up of 15 amino acids. J gave up 3 bases and V 0 bases, and 6 bases lay outside the gene matches. CDR1 DFQATT and CDR2 SNEGSKA come from the germline V gene (reference sequence). The CDR3 coding sequence is TGCAGTGCTAGAGACAGGGGGCGCGGGGACACTGAAGCTTTCTTT. Its translation is CSARDRGRGDTEAFF.

This clonotype was recorded many times. This rearrangement joins TRBV5-1 to TRBJ1-4, with D perhaps TRBD1 (5 bases). V lost 7 bases and J lost 0, with 16 bases in between. CDR3 length: 16 amino acids. CDR1 and CDR2 (germline): SGHRS, YFSETQ. CDR3 DNA sequence: TGCGCCAGCCGTGAGGGGCGAATTGCAACTAATGAAAAACTGTTTTTT. It is translated as CASREGRIATNEKLFF.

There are many counts of this clonotype. The gene calls are TRBV4-1 and TRBJ1-2; no clear D gene. Between the trimmed V and J ends, which lost 0 bases and 0 bases, there was a span of 11 bases. The CDR3 loop spans 16 amino acids. Germline V lookup: CDR1 MGHRA, CDR2 YSYEKL. The DNA for the CDR3 is TGCGCCAGCAGCCAAGAAGGATCCTCGTCTAACTATGGCTACACCTTC. Encoded protein: CASSQEGSSSNYGYTF.